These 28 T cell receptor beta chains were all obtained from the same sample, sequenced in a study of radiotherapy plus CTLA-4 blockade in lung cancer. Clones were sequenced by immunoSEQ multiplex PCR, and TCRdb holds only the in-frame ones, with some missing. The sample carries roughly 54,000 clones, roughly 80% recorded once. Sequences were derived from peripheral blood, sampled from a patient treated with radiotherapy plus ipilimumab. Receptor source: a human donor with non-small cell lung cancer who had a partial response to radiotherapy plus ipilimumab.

For the CDR3, the DNA is TGTGCCAGTAATATGAGGGGGCAAAGCTCACCCCTCCACTTT. This encodes CASNMRGQSSPLHF. The rearrangement joins TRBV19 to TRBJ1-6, with 7 bases that match TRBD1. The germline CDR1 and CDR2 sequences are LNHDA and SQIVND (reference sequence). The CDR3 is 14 residues long. Trimming at V came to 7 bases and at J to 10 bases, leaving 10 bases not matched to a gene. Based on the CDR3 plus reference TRBV19 and TRBJ1-6, the full variable domain is DGGITQSPKYLFRKEGQNVTLSCEQNLNHDAMYWYRQDPGQGLRLIYYSQIVNDFQKGDIAEGYSVSREKKESFPLTVTSAQKNPTAFYLCASNMRGQSSPLHFGNGTRLTVT.

The CDR3 sequence: CASSRNIPTSGVTETQYF. In nucleotides, the CDR3 is TGTGCCAGCAGTCGAAATATCCCGACTAGCGGGGTTACAGAGACCCAGTACTTC. The V call is TRBV7-7, the J call TRBJ2-5, with TRBD2 matching 11 bases. The germline V gene has CDR1 SSHAT and CDR2 FNYEAQ (reference sequence). V lost 6 bases and J lost 4; bases outside the gene matches: 16. The length of the CDR3 is 18 residues.

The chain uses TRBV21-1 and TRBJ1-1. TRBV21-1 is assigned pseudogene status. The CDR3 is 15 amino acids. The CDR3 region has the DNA TGTGTTAAGGGCGGGGTGTCCACCATGAACACTGAAGCTTTCTTT. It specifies CVKGGVSTMNTEAFF.

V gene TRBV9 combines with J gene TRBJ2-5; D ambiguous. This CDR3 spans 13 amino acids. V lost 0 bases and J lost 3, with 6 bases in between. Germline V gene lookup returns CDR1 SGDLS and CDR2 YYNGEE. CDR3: CASSVGDKETQYF. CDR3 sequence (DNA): TGTGCCAGCAGCGTAGGAGACAAAGAGACCCAGTACTTC. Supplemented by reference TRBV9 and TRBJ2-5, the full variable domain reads DSGVTQTPKHLITATGQRVTLRCSPRSGDLSVYWYQQSLDQGLQFLIQYYNGEERAKGNILERFSAQQFPDLHSELNLSSLELGDSALYFCASSVGDKETQYFGPGTRLLVL.

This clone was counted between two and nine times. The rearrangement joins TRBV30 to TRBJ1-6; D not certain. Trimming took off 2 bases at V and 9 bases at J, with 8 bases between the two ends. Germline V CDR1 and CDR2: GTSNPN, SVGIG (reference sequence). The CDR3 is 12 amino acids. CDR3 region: CAWSRSRSPLHF. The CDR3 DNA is TGTGCCTGGAGTCGTTCCCGTTCACCCCTCCACTTT.

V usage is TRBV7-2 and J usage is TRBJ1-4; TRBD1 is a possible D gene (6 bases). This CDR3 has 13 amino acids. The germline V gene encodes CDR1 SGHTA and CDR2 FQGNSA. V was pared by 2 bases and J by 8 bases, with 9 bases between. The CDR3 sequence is CASSLNRAEKLFF. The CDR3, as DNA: TGTGCCAGCAGCTTAAACAGGGCCGAAAAACTGTTTTTT.

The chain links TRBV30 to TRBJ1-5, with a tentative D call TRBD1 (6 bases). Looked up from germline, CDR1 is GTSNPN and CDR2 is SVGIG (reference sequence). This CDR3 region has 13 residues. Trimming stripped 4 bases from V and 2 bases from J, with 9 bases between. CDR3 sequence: CAWTSGGNQPQHF. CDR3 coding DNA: TGTGCCTGGACCTCAGGGGGCAATCAGCCCCAGCATTTT.

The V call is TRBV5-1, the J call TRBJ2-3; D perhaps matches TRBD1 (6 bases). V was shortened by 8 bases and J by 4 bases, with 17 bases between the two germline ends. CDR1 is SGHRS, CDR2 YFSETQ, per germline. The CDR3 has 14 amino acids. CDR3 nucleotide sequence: TGCGCCAGTAAACAGGGTTTGCAAGCAGATACGCAGTATTTT. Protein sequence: CASKQGLQADTQYF.

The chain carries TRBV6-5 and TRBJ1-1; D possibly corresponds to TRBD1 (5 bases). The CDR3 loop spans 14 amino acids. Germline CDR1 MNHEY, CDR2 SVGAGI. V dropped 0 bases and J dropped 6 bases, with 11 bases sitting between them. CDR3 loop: CASSYSWRGSEAFF. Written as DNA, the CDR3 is TGTGCCAGCAGTTACTCTTGGAGGGGCTCTGAAGCTTTCTTT.

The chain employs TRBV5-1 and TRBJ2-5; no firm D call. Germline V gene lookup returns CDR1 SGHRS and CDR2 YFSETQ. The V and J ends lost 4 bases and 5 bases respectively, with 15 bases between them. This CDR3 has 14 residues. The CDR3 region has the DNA TGCGCCAGCAGCACCGAGATGTTGAAGGAGACCCAGTACTTC. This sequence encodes CASSTEMLKETQYF.

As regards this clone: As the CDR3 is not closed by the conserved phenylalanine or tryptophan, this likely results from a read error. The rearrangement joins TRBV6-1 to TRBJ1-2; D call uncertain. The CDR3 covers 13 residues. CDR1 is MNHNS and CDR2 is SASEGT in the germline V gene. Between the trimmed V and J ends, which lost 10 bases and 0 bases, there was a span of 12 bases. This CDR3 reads CATSKSTNYGYTL. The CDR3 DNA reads TGTGCCACCTCAAAGTCTACTAACTATGGCTACACCCTC.

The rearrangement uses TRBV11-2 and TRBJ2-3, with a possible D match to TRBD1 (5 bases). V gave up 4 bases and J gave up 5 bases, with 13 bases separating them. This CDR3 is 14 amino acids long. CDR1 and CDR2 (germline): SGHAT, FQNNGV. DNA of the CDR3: TGTGCCAGCAGCTACCCGTGGGGCGGAGATACGCAGTATTTT. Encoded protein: CASSYPWGGDTQYF.

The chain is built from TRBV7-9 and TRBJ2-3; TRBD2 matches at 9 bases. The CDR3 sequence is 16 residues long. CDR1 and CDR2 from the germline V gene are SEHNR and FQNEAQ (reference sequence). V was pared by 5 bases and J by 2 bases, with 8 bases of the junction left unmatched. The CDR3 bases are TGTGCCAGCAGCCTAGGGGGACTAGCTCCCACAGATACGCAGTATTTT. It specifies CASSLGGLAPTDTQYF.

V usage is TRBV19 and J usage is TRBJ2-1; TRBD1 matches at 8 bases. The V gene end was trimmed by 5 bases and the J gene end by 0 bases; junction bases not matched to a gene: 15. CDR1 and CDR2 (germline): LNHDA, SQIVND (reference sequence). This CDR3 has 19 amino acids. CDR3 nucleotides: TGTGCCAGTAGTCTCCGGGACAGGTTCTGGGACGGCTCCTACAATGAGCAGTTCTTC. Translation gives CASSLRDRFWDGSYNEQFF.

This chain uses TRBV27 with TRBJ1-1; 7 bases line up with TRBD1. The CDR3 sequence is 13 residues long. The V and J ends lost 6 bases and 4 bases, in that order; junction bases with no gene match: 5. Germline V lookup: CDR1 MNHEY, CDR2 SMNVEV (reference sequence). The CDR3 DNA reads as TGTGCCAGCAGACAGACAGGGAGCACTGAAGCTTTCTTT. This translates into CASRQTGSTEAFF.

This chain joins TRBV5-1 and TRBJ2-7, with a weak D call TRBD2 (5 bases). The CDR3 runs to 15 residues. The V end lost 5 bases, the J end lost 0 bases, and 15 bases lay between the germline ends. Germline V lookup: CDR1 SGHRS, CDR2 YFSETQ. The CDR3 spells CASSPFPGTSYEQYF. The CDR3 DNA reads TGCGCCAGCAGTCCGTTCCCGGGAACCTCCTACGAGCAGTACTTC. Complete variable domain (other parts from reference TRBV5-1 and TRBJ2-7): KAGVTQTPRYLIKTRGQQVTLSCSPISGHRSVSWYQQTPGQGLQFLFEYFSETQRNKGNFPGRFSGRQFSNSRSEMNVSTLELGDSALYLCASSPFPGTSYEQYFGPGTRLTVT.

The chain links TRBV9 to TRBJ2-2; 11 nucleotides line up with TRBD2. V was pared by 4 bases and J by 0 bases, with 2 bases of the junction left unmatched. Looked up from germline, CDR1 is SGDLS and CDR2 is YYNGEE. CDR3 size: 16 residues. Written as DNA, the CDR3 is TGTGCCAGCAGCAGTAGCGGGGGGGCGAACACCGGGGAGCTGTTTTTT. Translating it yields CASSSSGGANTGELFF.

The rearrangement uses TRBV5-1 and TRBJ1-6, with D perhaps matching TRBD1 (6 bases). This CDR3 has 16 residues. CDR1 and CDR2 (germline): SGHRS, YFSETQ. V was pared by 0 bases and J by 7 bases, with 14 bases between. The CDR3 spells CASSLAAGTSNSPLHF. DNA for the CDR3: TGCGCCAGCAGCTTGGCCGCCGGGACAAGCAATTCACCCCTCCACTTT.

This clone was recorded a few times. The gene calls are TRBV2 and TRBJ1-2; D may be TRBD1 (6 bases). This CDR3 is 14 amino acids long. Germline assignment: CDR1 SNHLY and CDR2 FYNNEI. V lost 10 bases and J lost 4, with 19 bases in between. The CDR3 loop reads CATKGGALSYGYTF. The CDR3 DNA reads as TGTGCCACCAAAGGGGGGGCGCTCAGCTATGGCTACACCTTC.

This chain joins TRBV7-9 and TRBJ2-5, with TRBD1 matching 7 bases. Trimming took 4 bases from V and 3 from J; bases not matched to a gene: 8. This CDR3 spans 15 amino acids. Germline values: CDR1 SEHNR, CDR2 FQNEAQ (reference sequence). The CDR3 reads CASSSSGTAKETQYF. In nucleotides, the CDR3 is TGTGCCAGCAGCTCCTCCGGGACAGCTAAAGAGACCCAGTACTTC.

CDR3 DNA sequence: TGCGCCAGCAGCCAAGAGGATCGGGACTATGGCTACACCTTC. Protein sequence: CASSQEDRDYGYTF. J is TRBJ1-2 and V is TRBV4-3; D ambiguous. This CDR3 region has 14 residues. Trimming shortened V by 0 bases and J by 3 bases, and 8 bases separated the two germline ends. CDR1 is LGHNA and CDR2 is YSLEER in the germline V gene.

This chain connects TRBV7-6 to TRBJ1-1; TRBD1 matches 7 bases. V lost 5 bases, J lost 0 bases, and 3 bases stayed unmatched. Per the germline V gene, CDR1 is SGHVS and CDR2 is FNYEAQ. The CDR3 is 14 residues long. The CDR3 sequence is CASSPGQMNTEAFF. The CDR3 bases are TGTGCCAGCAGCCCGGGACAGATGAACACTGAAGCTTTCTTT.

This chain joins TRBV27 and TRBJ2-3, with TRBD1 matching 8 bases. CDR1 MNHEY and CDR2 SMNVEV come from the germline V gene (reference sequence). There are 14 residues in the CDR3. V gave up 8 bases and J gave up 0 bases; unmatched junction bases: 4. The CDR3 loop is CASRTGFSTDTQYF. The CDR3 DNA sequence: TGTGCCAGCCGGACAGGGTTCAGCACAGATACGCAGTATTTT.

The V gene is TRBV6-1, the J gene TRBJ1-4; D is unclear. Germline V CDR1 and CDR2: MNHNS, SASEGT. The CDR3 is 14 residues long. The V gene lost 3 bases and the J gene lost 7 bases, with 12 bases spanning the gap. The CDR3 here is CASSEARLGEKLFF. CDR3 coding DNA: TGTGCCAGCAGTGAGGCCCGCCTTGGTGAAAAACTGTTTTTT.

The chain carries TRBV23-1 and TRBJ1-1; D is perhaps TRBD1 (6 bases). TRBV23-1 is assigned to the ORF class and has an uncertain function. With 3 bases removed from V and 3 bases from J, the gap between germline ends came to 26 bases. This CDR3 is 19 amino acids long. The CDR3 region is CASSHLLTGRGKKDTEAFF. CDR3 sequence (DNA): TGCGCCAGCAGTCATCTTTTAACGGGCAGGGGAAAGAAAGACACTGAAGCTTTCTTT.

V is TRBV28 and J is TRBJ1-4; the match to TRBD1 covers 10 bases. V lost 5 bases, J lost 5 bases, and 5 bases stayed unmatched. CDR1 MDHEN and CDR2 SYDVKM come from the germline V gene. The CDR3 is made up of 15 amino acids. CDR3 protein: CASSRTGGTNEKLFF. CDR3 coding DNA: TGTGCCAGCAGTCGGACAGGGGGAACCAATGAAAAACTGTTTTTT.

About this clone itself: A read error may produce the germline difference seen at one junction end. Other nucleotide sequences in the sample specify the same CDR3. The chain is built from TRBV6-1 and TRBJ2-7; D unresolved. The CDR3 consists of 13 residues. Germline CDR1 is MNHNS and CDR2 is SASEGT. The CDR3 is CASSLPVSYEQYF. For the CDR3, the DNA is TGCGCCAGCAGTCTCCCGGTCTCCTACGAGCAGTACTTC.

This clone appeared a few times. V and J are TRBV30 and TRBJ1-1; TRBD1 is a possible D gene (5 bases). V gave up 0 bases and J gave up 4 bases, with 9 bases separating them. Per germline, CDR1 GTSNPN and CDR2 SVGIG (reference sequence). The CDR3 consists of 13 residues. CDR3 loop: CAWSVVRGTEAFF. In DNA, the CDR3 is TGTGCCTGGAGTGTGGTTAGGGGCACTGAAGCTTTCTTT.